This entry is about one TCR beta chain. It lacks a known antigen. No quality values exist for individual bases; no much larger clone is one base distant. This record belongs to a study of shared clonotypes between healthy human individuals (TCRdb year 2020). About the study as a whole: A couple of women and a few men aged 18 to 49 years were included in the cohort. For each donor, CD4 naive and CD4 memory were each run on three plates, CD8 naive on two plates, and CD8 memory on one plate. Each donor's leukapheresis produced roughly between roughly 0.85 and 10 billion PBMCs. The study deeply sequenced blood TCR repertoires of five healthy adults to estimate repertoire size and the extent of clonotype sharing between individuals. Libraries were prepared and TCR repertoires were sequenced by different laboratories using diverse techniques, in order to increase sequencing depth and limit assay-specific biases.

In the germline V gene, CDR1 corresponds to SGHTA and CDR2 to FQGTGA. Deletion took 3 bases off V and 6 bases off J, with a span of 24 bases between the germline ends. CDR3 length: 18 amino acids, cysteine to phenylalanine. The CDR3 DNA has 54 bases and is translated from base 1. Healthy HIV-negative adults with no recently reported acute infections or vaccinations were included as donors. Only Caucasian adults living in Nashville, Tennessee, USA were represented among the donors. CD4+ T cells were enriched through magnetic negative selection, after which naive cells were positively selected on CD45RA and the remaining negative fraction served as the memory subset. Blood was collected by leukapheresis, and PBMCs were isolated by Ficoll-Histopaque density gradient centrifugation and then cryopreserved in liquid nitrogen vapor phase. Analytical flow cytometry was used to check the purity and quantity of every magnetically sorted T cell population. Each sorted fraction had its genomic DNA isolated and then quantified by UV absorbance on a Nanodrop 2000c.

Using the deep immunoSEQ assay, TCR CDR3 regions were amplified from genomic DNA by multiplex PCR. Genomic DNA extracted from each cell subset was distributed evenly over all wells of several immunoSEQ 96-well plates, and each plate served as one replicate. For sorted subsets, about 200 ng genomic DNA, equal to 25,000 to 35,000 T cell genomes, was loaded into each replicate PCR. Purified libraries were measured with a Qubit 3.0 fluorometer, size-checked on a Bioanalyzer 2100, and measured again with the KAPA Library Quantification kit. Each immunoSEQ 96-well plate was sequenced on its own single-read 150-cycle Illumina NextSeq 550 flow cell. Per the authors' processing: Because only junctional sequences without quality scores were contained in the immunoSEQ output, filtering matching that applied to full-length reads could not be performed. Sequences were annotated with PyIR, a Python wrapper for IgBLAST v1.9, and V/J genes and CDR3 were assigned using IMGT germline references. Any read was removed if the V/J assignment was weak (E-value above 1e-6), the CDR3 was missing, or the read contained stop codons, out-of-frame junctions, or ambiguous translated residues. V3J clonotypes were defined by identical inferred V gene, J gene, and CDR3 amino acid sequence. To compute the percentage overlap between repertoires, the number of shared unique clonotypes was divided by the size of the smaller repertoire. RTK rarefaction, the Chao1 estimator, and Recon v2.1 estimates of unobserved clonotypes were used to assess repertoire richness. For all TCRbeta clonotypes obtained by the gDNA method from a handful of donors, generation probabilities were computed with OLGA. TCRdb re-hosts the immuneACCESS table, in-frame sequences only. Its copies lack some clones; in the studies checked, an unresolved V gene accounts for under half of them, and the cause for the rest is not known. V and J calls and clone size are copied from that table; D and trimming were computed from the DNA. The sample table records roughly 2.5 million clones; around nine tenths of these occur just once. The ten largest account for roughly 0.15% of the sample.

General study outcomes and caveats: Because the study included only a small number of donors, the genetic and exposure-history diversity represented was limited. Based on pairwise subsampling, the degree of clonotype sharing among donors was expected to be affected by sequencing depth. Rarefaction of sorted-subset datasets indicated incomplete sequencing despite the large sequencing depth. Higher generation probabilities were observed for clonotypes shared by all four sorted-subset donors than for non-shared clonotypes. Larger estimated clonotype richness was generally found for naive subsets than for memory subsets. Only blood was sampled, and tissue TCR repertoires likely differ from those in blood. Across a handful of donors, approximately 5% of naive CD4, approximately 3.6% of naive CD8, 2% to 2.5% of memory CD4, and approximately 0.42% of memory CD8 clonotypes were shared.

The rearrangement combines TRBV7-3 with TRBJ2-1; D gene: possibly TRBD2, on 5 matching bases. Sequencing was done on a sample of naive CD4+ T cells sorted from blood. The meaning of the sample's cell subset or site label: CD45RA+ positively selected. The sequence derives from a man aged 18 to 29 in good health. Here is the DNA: TGTGCCAGCAGCTTTTACCCCGACTCAAGAGGGAAAACCAATGAGCAGTTCTTC. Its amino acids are CASSFYPDSRGKTNEQFF.